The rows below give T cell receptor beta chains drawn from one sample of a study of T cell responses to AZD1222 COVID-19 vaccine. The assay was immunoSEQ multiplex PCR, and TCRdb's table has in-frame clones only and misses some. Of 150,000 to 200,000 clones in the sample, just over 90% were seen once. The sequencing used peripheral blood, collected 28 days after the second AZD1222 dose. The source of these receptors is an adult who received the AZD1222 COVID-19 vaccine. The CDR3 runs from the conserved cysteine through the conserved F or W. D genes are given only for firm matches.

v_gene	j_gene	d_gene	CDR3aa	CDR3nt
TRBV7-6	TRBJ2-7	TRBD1	CASSIGQGAEQYF	TGTGCCAGCAGCATAGGACAGGGCGCCGAGCAGTACTTC
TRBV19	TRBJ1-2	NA	CASSIIPGIYGYTF	TGTGCCAGTAGTATAATCCCAGGGATCTATGGCTACACCTTC
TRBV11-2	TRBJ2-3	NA	CASSLDLGVAADTDTQYF	TGTGCCAGCAGCTTAGATCTTGGGGTAGCCGCCGACACAGATACGCAGTATTTT
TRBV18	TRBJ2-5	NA	CASSPRGWQETQYF	TGTGCCAGCTCACCACGGGGTTGGCAAGAGACCCAGTACTTC
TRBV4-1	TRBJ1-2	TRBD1	CASSQAPGQALGGYTF	TGCGCCAGCAGCCAAGCCCCGGGACAGGCCTTAGGTGGCTACACCTTC
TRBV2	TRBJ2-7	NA	CASRERGGGRGQYEQYF	TGTGCCAGCAGGGAGAGGGGAGGGGGCAGAGGCCAATACGAGCAGTACTTC
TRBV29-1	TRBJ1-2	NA	CSVANSGLLPAYGYTF	TGCAGCGTTGCAAACTCGGGACTCCTACCCGCCTATGGCTACACCTTC
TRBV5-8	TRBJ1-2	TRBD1	CASSLDDRGLSGGYTF	TGTGCCAGCAGCTTGGATGACAGGGGGCTAAGCGGGGGCTACACCTTC
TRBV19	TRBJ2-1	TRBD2	CASSIALAGYNEQFF	TGTGCCAGTAGTATAGCTCTAGCGGGGTACAATGAGCAGTTCTTC
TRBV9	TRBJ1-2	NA	CASSVVPGAGYGYTF	TGTGCCAGCAGCGTAGTTCCGGGGGCAGGGTATGGCTACACCTTC
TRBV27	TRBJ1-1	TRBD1	CASSLYPGQVPTEAFF	TGTGCCAGCAGTTTATATCCGGGACAGGTACCCACTGAAGCTTTCTTT
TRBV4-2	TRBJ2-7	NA	CASSQDWDTRSYEQYF	TGTGCCAGCAGCCAAGATTGGGACACCCGATCCTACGAGCAGTACTTC
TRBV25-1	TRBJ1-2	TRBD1	CASSRQGPPNYGYTF	TGTGCCAGCAGTCGACAGGGGCCCCCGAACTATGGCTACACCTTC
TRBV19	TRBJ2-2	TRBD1	CASSAKTGAINTGELFF	TGTGCCAGTAGTGCCAAGACAGGGGCTATAAACACCGGGGAGCTGTTTTTT
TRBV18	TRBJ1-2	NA	CASSPENPNYGYTF	TGTGCCAGCTCACCAGAGAACCCAAACTATGGCTACACCTTC
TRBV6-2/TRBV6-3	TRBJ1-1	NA	CASSYSTPGQRAFF	TGTGCCAGCAGTTACTCGACCCCCGGCCAGCGGGCTTTCTTT
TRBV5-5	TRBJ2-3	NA	CASKERGSGTDTQYF	TGTGCCAGCAAGGAGAGGGGCTCAGGCACAGATACGCAGTATTTT
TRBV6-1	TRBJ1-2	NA	CASSEAGAFGGYTF	TGTGCCAGCAGTGAAGCGGGGGCCTTTGGTGGCTACACCTTC
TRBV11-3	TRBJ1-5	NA	CASSLGYRQPQHF	TGTGCCAGCAGCTTAGGGTATAGGCAGCCCCAGCATTTT